These 2 T cell receptor beta chains were sequenced from one sample in a study of tumor-infiltrating lymphocytes in primary liver carcinoma. From around 0.5 ug of total RNA, TCR beta-specific cDNA was reverse-transcribed using a constant-region primer. The TCR beta library was amplified through three nested multiplex PCR rounds in a modified ARM-PCR procedure. Running ten to eleven cycles apiece, the first two PCR rounds relied on TRBV1-TRBV30 forward primers together with a C-beta reverse primer. TCRdb redid the calling of the multiplex PCR reads with MiXCR, one entry per CDR3 protein. Of around 120,000 distinct CDR3 sequences in the sample, nearly 70% were seen once. Scientists recovered RNA and DNA together from roughly 20-30 mg of unsorted bulk tissue. Specimen: tumor-adjacent normal liver tissue. These receptors were obtained from a woman aged 55-75 years with primary liver carcinoma and hepatitis B virus infection.

Many counts were recorded for this clonotype. The rearrangement uses TRBV4-1 and TRBJ2-1, with 11 nucleotides matching TRBD2. J lost 10 bases, V lost 2 bases, and 10 bases had no gene match. The CDR3 runs to 16 residues. CDR1 is MGHRA and CDR2 is YSYEKL in the germline V gene. The CDR3 loop is CASSQSWTSGQAEQFF. CDR3 bases: TGCGCCAGCAGCCAATCGTGGACTAGCGGGCAGGCCGAGCAGTTCTTC.

A note on this clonotype: A read error may produce the germline difference seen at one junction end. The DNA of the CDR3 is TGTGCCAGCAATACGATGGGACTGCATTCACCCCTTCACTTT. Residues: CASNTMGLHSPLHF. The rearrangement joins TRBV6-1 to TRBJ1-6; D may be TRBD1 (5 bases). Germline assignment: CDR1 MNHNS and CDR2 SASEGT. This CDR3 region has 14 residues.